This T cell receptor beta chain derives from a study of T cell responses to AZD1222 COVID-19 vaccine. Sequenced by immunoSEQ multiplex PCR; TCRdb stores in-frame clones only, minus some. The sample has about 150,000 clones; more than 90% are singletons. The study's findings and limits: Dominant CD4 TCR responses targeted spike regions 160-218 and 743-854. After two AZD1222 doses, spike-specific TCR breadth and depth rose versus day 0. Only a handful of AZD1222 recipients, six or seven in all, had baseline seropositivity.

Trimming cost V 6 bases and J 3 bases; bases outside gene matches: 19. This CDR3 spans 19 amino acids. Looked up from germline, CDR1 is LNHDA and CDR2 is SQIVND (reference sequence). With respect to this clone: The antigen is undetermined.

The TCR was taken from an adult who received the AZD1222 COVID-19 vaccine. V gene TRBV19 combines with J gene TRBJ2-1, with 8 positions matching TRBD1. Sequenced here: peripheral blood, sampled 28 days after the second AZD1222 dose. Here the CDR3 reads CASRQTKRTGTFDYNEQFF. CDR3 nucleotide sequence: TGTGCCAGTAGACAAACCAAGCGGACAGGGACCTTTGACTACAATGAGCAGTTCTTC.